This T cell receptor beta chain appears in the sequencing data of a study of post-analysis software for immune sequencing data. Study at large: There were relapsing-remitting, secondary progressive and progressive-relapsing multiple sclerosis among the disease courses included. Findings and limits, study-wide: Controls showed lower frequencies than patients for roughly five TRBV segments, and TRBV5-6, TRBV5-1 and TRBV20-1 were among these. The study found significantly lower normalized Chao1 diversity in multiple sclerosis patients than in controls. Under the F measure, samples that were prepared in one batch clustered strongly together.

This clonotype turned up a few times. What it binds is unknown. Presence of unique molecular identifiers characterized the TCR beta cDNA libraries. The T cell input of roughly 0.9 to 11 million gave roughly 0.5 million cDNA molecules. Via MiXCR, TCRdb re-called the PCR reads, giving one row per CDR3 protein. The sample records 800,000 to 950,000 distinct CDR3 sequences, 53% being singletons. CDR1 MGHDK and CDR2 SYGVNS come from the germline V gene. V gave up 2 bases and J gave up 7 bases, with 12 bases separating them. The CDR3 is made up of 14 amino acids. The V call is TRBV25-1, the J call TRBJ2-1; the D gene is possibly TRBD2 (6 bases). The source of this sequence is a girl aged 5-17 years with multiple sclerosis. The sample was blood. The CDR3 bases are TGTGCCAGCAGTGAAGGAGGGGCGGGTAATGAGCAGTTCTTC. Encoded protein: CASSEGGAGNEQFF.